This T cell receptor (beta chain) is drawn from a study of cytomegalovirus exposure and HLA in healthy donors. Findings and limits, study-wide: According to a subsequent analysis, TCR clusters identified in the first cohort showed a tendency to co-occur across the approximately 120 validation repertoires. Some TCR beta chains (around 180 of them) were listed as cytomegalovirus-associated.

The CDR3 spans 22 residues. Regarding this clone: Its antigen is currently unknown.

The protocol was immunoSEQ multiplex PCR, while the TCRdb copy is restricted to in-frame clones and leaves out a portion. The sample includes some 65,000 clones, 90% to 95% of them seen just once. Specimen: PBMCs. The chain combines TRBV21-1 with TRBJ2-1; TRBD2 reflects the table's D call only, with no check against the DNA. TRBV21-1 corresponds to a pseudogene. The source of this sequence is a man aged 18-30 years in good health and CMV-seropositive. The CDR3 loop is CASSNDPTCYLKLTIESDEQFF. In DNA form, the CDR3 reads TGTGCCAGCAGCAATGACCCAACTTGCTACCTTAAACTAACCATCGAATCCGATGAGCAGTTCTTC.